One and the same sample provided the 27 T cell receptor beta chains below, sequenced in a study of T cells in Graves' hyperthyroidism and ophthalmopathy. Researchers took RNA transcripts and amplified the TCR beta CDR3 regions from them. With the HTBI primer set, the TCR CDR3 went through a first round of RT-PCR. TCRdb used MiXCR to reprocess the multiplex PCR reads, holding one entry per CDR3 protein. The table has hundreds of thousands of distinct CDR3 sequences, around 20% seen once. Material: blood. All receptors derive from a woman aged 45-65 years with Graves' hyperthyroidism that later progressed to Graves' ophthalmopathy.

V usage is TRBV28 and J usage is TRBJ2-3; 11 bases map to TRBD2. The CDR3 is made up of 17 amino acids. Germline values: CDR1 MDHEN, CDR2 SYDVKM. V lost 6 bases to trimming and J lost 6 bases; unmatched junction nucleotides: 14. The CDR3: CASSSRWLAGGGDTQYF. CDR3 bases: TGTGCCAGCAGCTCAAGATGGCTAGCGGGGGGAGGGGATACGCAGTATTTT.

This CDR3 is CAWSVLRRNQPQHF. Here the CDR3 DNA reads TGTGCCTGGAGTGTACTAAGGAGGAATCAGCCCCAGCATTTT. The gene calls are TRBV30 and TRBJ1-5; the D is unclear. V shed 0 bases and J shed 4 bases, with 10 bases lying between them. This CDR3 comprises 14 residues. CDR1 is GTSNPN, CDR2 SVGIG, per germline (reference sequence).

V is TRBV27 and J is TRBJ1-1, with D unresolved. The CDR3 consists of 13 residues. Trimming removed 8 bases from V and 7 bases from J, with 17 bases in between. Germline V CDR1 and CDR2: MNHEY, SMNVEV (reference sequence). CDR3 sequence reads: CASASGVLLEAFF. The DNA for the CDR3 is TGTGCCAGCGCCTCAGGAGTACTGCTTGAAGCTTTCTTT.

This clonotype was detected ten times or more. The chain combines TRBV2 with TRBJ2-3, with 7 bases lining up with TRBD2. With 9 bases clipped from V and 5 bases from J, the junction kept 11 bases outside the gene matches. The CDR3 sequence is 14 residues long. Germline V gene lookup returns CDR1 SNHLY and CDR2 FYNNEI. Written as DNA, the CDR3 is TGTGCCAGAGGAGACGGGGGGAGAGGAGATACGCAGTATTTT. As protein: CARGDGGRGDTQYF.

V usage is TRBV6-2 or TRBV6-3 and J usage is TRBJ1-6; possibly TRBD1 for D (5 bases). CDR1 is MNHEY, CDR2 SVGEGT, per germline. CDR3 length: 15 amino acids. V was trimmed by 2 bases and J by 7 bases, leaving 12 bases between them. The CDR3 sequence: CASSYRGGRNSPLHF. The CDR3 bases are TGTGCCAGCAGTTACCGGGGGGGTCGGAATTCACCCCTCCACTTT.

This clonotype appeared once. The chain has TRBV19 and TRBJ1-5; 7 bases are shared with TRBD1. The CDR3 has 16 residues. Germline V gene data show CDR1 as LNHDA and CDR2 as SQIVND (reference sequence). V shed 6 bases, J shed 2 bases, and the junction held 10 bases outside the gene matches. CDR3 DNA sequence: TGTGCCAGTAGAGCCGGGAACAGGGGCGGCAATCAGCCCCAGCATTTT. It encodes CASRAGNRGGNQPQHF.

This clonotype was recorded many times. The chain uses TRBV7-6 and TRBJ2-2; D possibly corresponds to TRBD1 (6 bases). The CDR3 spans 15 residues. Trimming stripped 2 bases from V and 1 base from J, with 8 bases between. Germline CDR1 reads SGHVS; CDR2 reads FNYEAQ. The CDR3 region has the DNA TGTGCCAGCAGCTTACGGACAGTGAACACCGGGGAGCTGTTTTTT. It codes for CASSLRTVNTGELFF.

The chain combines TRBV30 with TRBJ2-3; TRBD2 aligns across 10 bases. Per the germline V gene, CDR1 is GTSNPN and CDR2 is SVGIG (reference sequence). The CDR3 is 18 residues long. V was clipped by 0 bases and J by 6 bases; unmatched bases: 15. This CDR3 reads CAWSVPAGVAGGGDTQYF. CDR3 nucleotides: TGTGCCTGGAGTGTACCCGCGGGGGTAGCGGGAGGCGGGGATACGCAGTATTTT.

The chain's CDR3 is CSARTGQETQYF. The CDR3 nucleotides are TGCAGTGCCCGGACGGGCCAAGAGACCCAGTACTTC. This chain connects TRBV20-1 to TRBJ2-5, with D hard to call. Germline CDR1 is DFQATT and CDR2 is SNEGSKA (reference sequence). V lost 6 bases and J 1 base, leaving 9 bases between the germline ends. There are 12 residues in the CDR3.

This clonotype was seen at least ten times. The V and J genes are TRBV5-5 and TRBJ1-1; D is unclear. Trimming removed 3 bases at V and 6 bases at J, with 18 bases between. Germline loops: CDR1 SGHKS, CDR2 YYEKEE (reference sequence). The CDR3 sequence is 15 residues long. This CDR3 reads CASSSGRVGRPEAFF. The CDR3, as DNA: TGTGCCAGCAGCTCAGGAAGGGTAGGGCGGCCTGAAGCTTTCTTT.

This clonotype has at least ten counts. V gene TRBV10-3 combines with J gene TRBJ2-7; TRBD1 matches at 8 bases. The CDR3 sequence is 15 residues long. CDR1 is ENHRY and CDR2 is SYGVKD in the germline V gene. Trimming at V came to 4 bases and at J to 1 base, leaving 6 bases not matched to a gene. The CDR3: CAISGAGGESYEQYF. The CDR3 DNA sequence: TGTGCCATCAGTGGTGCAGGGGGCGAATCCTACGAGCAGTACTTC.

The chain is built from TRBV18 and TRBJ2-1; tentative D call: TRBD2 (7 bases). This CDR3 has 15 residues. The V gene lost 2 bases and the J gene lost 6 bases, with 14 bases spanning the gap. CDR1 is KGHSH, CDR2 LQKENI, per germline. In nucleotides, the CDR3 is TGTGCCAGCTCACCAGGAGTGGGGGGGCGCAATGAGCAGTTCTTC. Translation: CASSPGVGGRNEQFF.

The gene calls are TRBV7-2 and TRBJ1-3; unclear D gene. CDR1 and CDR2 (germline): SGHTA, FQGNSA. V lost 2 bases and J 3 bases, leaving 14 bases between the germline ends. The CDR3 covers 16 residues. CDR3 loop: CASSLLTHSGGNTIYF. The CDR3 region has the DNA TGTGCCAGCAGCTTACTTACTCACTCCGGTGGAAACACCATATATTTT.

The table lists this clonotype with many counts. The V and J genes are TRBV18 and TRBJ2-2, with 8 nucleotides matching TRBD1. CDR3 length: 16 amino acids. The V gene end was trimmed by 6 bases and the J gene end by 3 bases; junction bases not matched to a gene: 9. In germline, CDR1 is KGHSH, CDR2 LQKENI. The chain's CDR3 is CASSRRGRTDTGELFF. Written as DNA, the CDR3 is TGTGCCAGCTCCCGCAGGGGGCGCACGGACACCGGGGAGCTGTTTTTT.

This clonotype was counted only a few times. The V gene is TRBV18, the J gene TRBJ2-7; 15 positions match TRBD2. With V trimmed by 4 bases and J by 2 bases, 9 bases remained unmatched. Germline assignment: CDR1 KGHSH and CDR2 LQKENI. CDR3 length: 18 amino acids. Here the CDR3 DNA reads TGTGCCAGCTCACTCCGGACTAGCGGGGGGGGGATCCCCTACGAGCAGTACTTC. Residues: CASSLRTSGGGIPYEQYF.

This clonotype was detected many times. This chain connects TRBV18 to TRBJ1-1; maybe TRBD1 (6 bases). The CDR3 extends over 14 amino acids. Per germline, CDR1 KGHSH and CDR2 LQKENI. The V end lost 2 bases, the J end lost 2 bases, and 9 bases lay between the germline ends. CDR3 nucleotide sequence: TGTGCCAGCTCACCATCGGGACAAAACACTGAAGCTTTCTTT. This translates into CASSPSGQNTEAFF.

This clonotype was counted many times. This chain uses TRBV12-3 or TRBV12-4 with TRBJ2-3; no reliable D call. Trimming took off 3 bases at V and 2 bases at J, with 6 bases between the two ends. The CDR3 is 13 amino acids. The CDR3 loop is CASSLFFTDTQYF. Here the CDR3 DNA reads TGTGCCAGCAGTTTGTTTTTCACAGATACGCAGTATTTT.

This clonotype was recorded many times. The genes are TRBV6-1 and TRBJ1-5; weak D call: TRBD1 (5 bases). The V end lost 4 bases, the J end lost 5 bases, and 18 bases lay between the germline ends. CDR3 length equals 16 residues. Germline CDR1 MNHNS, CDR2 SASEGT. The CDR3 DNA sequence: TGTGCCAGCAGTGCCGTTACAGGTCGGACCTATCAGCCCCAGCATTTT. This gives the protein CASSAVTGRTYQPQHF.

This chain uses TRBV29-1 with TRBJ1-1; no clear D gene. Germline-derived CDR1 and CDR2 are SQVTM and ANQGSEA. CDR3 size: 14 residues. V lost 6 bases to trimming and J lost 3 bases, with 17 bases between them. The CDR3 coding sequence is TGCAGCGTGACCCACAGCACGGTCGACACTGAAGCTTTCTTT. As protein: CSVTHSTVDTEAFF.

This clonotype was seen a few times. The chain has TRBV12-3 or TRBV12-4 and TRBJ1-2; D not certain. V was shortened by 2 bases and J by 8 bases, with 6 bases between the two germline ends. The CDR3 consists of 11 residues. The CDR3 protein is CASSLSKGYTF. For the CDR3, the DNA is TGTGCCAGCAGTTTAAGTAAAGGCTACACCTTC.

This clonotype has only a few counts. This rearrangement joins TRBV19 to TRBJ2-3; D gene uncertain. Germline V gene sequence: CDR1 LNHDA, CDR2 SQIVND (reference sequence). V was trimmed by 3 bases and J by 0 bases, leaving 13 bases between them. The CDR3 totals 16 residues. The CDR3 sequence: CASSIAVGPSTDTQYF. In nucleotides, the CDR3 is TGTGCCAGTAGTATTGCAGTAGGGCCTAGCACAGATACGCAGTATTTT.

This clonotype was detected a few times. Written as DNA, the CDR3 is TGTGCCAGCAGCTTATCCCCTTACTCGACAGCATCTGGCAATCAGCCCCAGCATTTT. This gives the protein CASSLSPYSTASGNQPQHF. The chain combines TRBV7-9 with TRBJ1-5, with a weak D call TRBD1 (5 bases). The CDR3 consists of 19 residues. CDR1 is SEHNR and CDR2 is FQNEAQ in the germline V gene (reference sequence). V shed 2 bases and J shed 2 bases, with 22 bases lying between them. The full variable domain, completed using reference TRBV7-9 and TRBJ1-5, is DTGVSQNPRHKITKRGQNVTFRCDPISEHNRLYWYRQTLGQGPEFLTYFQNEAQLEKSRLLSDRFSAERPKGSFSTLEIQRTEQGDSAMYLCASSLSPYSTASGNQPQHFGDGTRLSIL.

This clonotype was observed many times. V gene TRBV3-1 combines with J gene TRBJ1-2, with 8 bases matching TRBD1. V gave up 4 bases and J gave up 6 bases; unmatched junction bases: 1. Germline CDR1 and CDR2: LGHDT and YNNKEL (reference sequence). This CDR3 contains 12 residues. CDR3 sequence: CASSPQGDGYTF. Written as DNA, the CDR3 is TGTGCCAGCAGCCCACAGGGGGATGGCTACACCTTC.

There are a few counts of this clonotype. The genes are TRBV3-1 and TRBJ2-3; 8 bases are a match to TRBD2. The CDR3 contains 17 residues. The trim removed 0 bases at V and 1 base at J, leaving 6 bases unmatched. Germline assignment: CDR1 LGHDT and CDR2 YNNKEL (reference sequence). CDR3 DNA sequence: TGTGCCAGCAGCCAAGAGCCACCACTAGCGGGCACAGATACGCAGTATTTT. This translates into CASSQEPPLAGTDTQYF.

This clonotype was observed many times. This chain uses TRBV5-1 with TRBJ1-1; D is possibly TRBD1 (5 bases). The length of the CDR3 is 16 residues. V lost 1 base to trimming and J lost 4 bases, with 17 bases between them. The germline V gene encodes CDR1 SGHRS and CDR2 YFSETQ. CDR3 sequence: CASSLMQGPAFTEAFF. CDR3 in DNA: TGCGCCAGCAGCTTGATGCAGGGCCCCGCTTTCACTGAAGCTTTCTTT.

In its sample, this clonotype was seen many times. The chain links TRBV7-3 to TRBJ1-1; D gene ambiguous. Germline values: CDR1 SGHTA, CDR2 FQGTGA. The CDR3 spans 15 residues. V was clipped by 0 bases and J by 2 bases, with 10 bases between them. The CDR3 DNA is TGTGCCAGCAGCTTAACAAGCGCGGTAAACACTGAAGCTTTCTTT. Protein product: CASSLTSAVNTEAFF.

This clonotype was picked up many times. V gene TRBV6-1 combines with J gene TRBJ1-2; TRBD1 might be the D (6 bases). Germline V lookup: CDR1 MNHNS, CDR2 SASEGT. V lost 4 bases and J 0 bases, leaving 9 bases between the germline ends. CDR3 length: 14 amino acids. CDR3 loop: CASSVGGPNYGYTF. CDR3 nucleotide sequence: TGTGCCAGCAGTGTCGGGGGGCCTAACTATGGCTACACCTTC.